The entry below gives a single T cell receptor beta chain sequence along with its context. The data stem from a study of response to subunit inactivated influenza vaccine. One entry per CDR3 protein results from TCRdb running MiXCR on the RT-PCR reads. The sample records about 650,000 distinct CDR3 sequences, 13% to 15% being singletons. The receptor was derived from a man in his fifties who received an inactivated influenza vaccine. This sample comprised PBMCs from blood, obtained roughly 2 weeks before vaccination.

Here the CDR3 DNA reads TGTGCCAGCAGCCTACGACAGGGGAGGAGTGAGCAGTTCTTC. It codes for CASSLRQGRSEQFF. The gene calls are TRBV7-9 and TRBJ2-1; 8 bases align to TRBD1. CDR3 size: 14 residues. Unmatched junction bases numbered 9, after V lost 5 bases and J lost 9 bases. CDR1 is SEHNR and CDR2 is FQNEAQ in the germline V gene (reference sequence).